This TCR beta chain derives from a study of molecular identifiers for immune sequencing clone quantification (dated by TCRdb to about 2018). About the investigation overall: For a replicate experiment, RNA from roughly 18,000 or 92,000 naive CD8 T cells was divided into five aliquots, and four of the five aliquots were sequenced. This methods study used CD8 T cells to benchmark TCR RNA copy counting and molecular-identifier clustering-based TCR repertoire sequencing (MIDCIRS).

The sample holds a few counts of this clonotype. The antigen it binds to is not known. Within one base of it there is no much larger clone, and no base qualities were kept. From the cysteine through the phenylalanine, the CDR3 covers 15 amino acids. The only DNA kept is the CDR3, 45 bases in frame from the first base. V and J are truncated by 6 bases and 0 bases respectively, leaving an intervening sequence of 12 bases. From the germline V gene (reference sequence), CDR1 is MNHNY and CDR2 is SVGAGI. Libraries of naive CD8 T cells were built from approximately 20,000 to 980,000 sorted cells, with 10%, 30% or 50% of the purified RNA used. On a BD FACSAria II, naive CD8 T cells were FACS-sorted as CD8+CD4-CCR7+CD45RA+ and collected into RLT Plus buffer. Detection sensitivity was tested by spiking Jurkat RNA equal to roughly ten TCR copies' worth into samples containing roughly 18,000-1,000,000 naive CD8 T cells. CD8 T cells were enriched using RosetteSep CD8+ T Cell Enrichment Cocktail and Ficoll-Paque, and the enriched cells then underwent ACK red cell lysis.

Libraries came from PCR. The sequencer was an Illumina HiSeq 4000. Preparation of bulk TCR libraries followed a previously described approach, with the TCR primers listed in Table S5. Total RNA was purified with the Qiagen AllPrep DNA/RNA kit. Before analysis, reads from multiple sequencing runs of one library were combined. In the original analysis: Reads were retained only if their TCR constant sequence matched exactly, and those retained reads were trimmed to 150 nt and grouped according to their 12-nt molecular barcodes. Reads within each barcode group were sub-clustered using a 15% Levenshtein threshold, and quality-weighted consensus sequences were constructed for each RNA molecule. Non-functional sequences were filtered out, along with any lower-count sequence sitting one edit away from another sequence. Based on a fit of two negative binomial distributions, barcode sub-clusters having less than 20% of the maximum read count were discarded. TCRdb's own reprocessing of the public reads used fastp at Q25 and MiXCR and kept productive beta chains. Each entry merges the rows of one CDR3 protein and shows their most common DNA and genes. What appears here as the V and J calls and clone size reflects TCRdb's work, not the paper's. This sample comprises around 470,000 distinct CDR3 sequences, over 20% of them detected only once. Around 0.84% of the sample lies in the top ten.

What the work shows at the level of the full study, not this receptor alone: Naive libraries contained spiked-in Jurkat TCR RNA (approximately ten copies' worth), which is not part of the donor repertoire. Modeling indicated approximately 3.1 TCR RNA copies recovered per cell, compared with around 10 by digital PCR, which implies a capture efficiency of around 30%. In CMV-specific effector cells, clones with more than 20 RNA copies accounted for over 97% of molecules, whereas in naive cells such clones accounted for under 1%. Spiked-in Jurkat TCR RNA equivalent to a single cell was reported to be detectable even among over 800,000 naive CD8 T cells. Highly expanded clone sizes could be underestimated because identical TCR molecules may share a barcode. Without barcode sub-clustering, chimeric consensus sequences inflated TCR diversity; chimeras reached as high as 47%.

The specimen was naive CD8+ T cells from blood, with Jurkat cell RNA spiked in. The cell subset or site label of this sample denotes: FACS-sorted CD8+CD4-CCR7+CD45RA+ naive T cells. This clonotype was sampled from a human donor in good health. Some libraries in this study had Jurkat cell RNA spiked in. The chain is made from TRBV6-6 and TRBJ2-1; the D gene is possibly TRBD2, with 5 bases matching. The bases are TGTGCCAGCAGCCCAGAGACTACCTCCTACAATGAGCAGTTCTTC. Its translation is CASSPETTSYNEQFF.